Below, 30 T cell receptor beta chains from the same sample are listed, as sequenced in a study of identical twins. TCRdb processed the 5' RACE reads anew with MiXCR; each CDR3 protein has one entry. The data contain roughly 720,000 distinct CDR3 sequences, 15% to 20% of them singletons. These data also featured in a second study, about T cells expressing NK-cell markers.

The sequencing input was PBMCs. The receptors here all came from a woman aged 18-30 years in good health.

Only a few counts were recorded for this clonotype. V and J are TRBV20-1 and TRBJ2-3, with 11 bases that match TRBD2. This CDR3 has 15 residues. CDR1 and CDR2 from the germline V gene are DFQATT and SNEGSKA (reference sequence). V lost 8 bases and J lost 5; bases outside the gene matches: 12. The CDR3 loop is CSPAPGLAVGDTQYF. The DNA for the CDR3 is TGCAGTCCAGCGCCGGGACTAGCGGTAGGAGATACGCAGTATTTT.

The rearrangement links TRBV3-1 to TRBJ1-3; 8 bases are shared with TRBD1. Germline lookup yields CDR1 LGHDT and CDR2 YNNKEL (reference sequence). The length of the CDR3 is 15 residues. After removal of 5 bases from V and 2 bases from J, the junction contained 5 bases not matched to a gene. CDR3 nucleotides: TGTGCCAGCAGCTACAGGGGGTTTACTGGAAACACCATATATTTT. As protein: CASSYRGFTGNTIYF.

This clonotype was observed a few times. This chain connects TRBV27 to TRBJ2-2; D might be TRBD2 (6 bases). Germline V gives CDR1 MNHEY, CDR2 SMNVEV (reference sequence). The V and J ends lost 4 bases and 2 bases respectively, with 11 bases between them. The CDR3 consists of 15 residues. The CDR3 nucleotides read TGTGCCAGCAGTTGGTTAGCGGCTAACACCGGGGAGCTGTTTTTT. Encoded protein: CASSWLAANTGELFF.

A few counts support this clonotype. V usage is TRBV5-1 and J usage is TRBJ2-5, with D perhaps assigned TRBD1 or TRBD2 (5 bases each). This CDR3 region has 14 residues. Germline assignment: CDR1 SGHRS and CDR2 YFSETQ. Trimming stripped 2 bases from V and 2 bases from J, with 10 bases between. The CDR3 sequence is CASSLSGTQETQYF. The CDR3 nucleotides are TGCGCCAGCAGCTTATCCGGGACGCAAGAGACCCAGTACTTC.

This clonotype has just a few counts. This chain connects TRBV7-3 to TRBJ2-2; D gene uncertain. Germline V CDR1 and CDR2: SGHTA, FQGTGA. The CDR3 is 13 residues long. Trimming took off 5 bases at V and 0 bases at J, with 4 bases between the two ends. CDR3 residues: CASSNSNTGELFF. CDR3 nucleotides: TGTGCCAGCAGCAACTCGAACACCGGGGAGCTGTTTTTT.

This clonotype was counted many times. J is TRBJ2-5 and V is TRBV6-5, with D perhaps matching TRBD2 (6 bases). Germline CDR1 reads MNHEY; CDR2 reads SVGAGI. Trimming cost V 0 bases and J 4 bases, with 6 bases left between them. The CDR3 has 13 residues. The CDR3 nucleotides are TGTGCCAGCAGTTACTCGGGGGGAGAGACCCAGTACTTC. This codes for CASSYSGGETQYF.

This clonotype was observed a few times. The rearrangement links TRBV12-3 or TRBV12-4 to TRBJ2-2, with D perhaps matching TRBD2 (5 bases). The CDR3 has 16 amino acids. Trimming took 6 bases from V and 3 from J, leaving 17 bases between them. CDR3 region: CASSDSTGDHTGELFF. In DNA, the CDR3 is TGTGCCAGCAGCGATAGTACCGGGGATCACACCGGGGAGCTGTTTTTT.

This clonotype was counted many times. This chain links TRBV7-9 with TRBJ2-1; D gene unclear. CDR1 is SEHNR and CDR2 is FQNEAQ in the germline V gene (reference sequence). This CDR3 region has 14 residues. Trimming removed 4 bases from V and 5 bases from J, with 12 bases in between. CDR3 loop: CASSSGLINNEQFF. Written as DNA, the CDR3 is TGTGCCAGCAGCTCCGGCCTCATCAACAATGAGCAGTTCTTC.

Only a few counts were recorded for this clonotype. The V and J genes are TRBV20-1 and TRBJ2-7; 10 bases fit TRBD2. This CDR3 region has 14 residues. Losses at the gene ends were 5 bases for V and 4 bases for J; bases not matched to a gene: 8. Germline CDR1 reads DFQATT; CDR2 reads SNEGSKA (reference sequence). The CDR3 sequence: CSASPTSGLYEQYF. CDR3 DNA sequence: TGCAGTGCTTCTCCGACTAGCGGGTTATACGAGCAGTACTTC.

This clonotype occurred a few times. The J gene is TRBJ2-1, the V gene TRBV20-1; TRBD2 agrees at 11 bases. The J segment lost 7 bases and the V segment lost 4 bases, leaving 6 bases of the junction unmatched. The CDR3 runs 14 residues. Looked up from germline, CDR1 is DFQATT and CDR2 is SNEGSKA (reference sequence). CDR3 sequence reads: CSATLAGGANEQFF. CDR3 DNA: TGCAGTGCTACGCTAGCGGGAGGAGCAAATGAGCAGTTCTTC.

This chain joins TRBV12-3 or TRBV12-4 and TRBJ1-6; 9 nucleotides line up with TRBD1. The CDR3 loop spans 14 amino acids. Trimming cost V 7 bases and J 6 bases; bases outside gene matches: 4. CDR3 protein: CASTPGQGNSPLHF. CDR3 sequence (DNA): TGTGCCAGCACTCCGGGACAGGGTAATTCACCCCTCCACTTT.

The V gene is TRBV7-9, the J gene TRBJ1-2, with D maybe TRBD1 (5 bases). This CDR3 has 16 amino acids. Germline loops: CDR1 SEHNR, CDR2 FQNEAQ (reference sequence). Trimming pared 7 bases from V and 0 bases from J, leaving 18 bases between. CDR3 residues: CASTPHSTDPNYGYTF. CDR3 bases: TGTGCCAGCACCCCGCACTCGACAGATCCTAACTATGGCTACACCTTC.

This clonotype has only one observation. A junction boundary mismatches the germline segment, possibly from a read error. The chain links TRBV7-1 to TRBJ2-1, with 8 nucleotides matching TRBD2. TRBV7-1 has ORF status, its function being uncertain. The CDR3 runs to 16 residues. CDR3: CASGSGGANLYNEQFF. The CDR3 coding sequence is TGTGCCAGCGGCTCGGGGGGGGCCAACCTTTACAATGAGCAGTTCTTC.

This clonotype was found a few times. The chain carries TRBV12-3 or TRBV12-4 and TRBJ1-3, with D perhaps matching TRBD1 (5 bases). The CDR3 loop spans 14 amino acids. V was pared by 10 bases and J by 1 base, with 14 bases between. The CDR3 DNA sequence: TGTGCCACCGCTAATGGGGGTTCTGGAAACACCATATATTTT. It yields the protein CATANGGSGNTIYF.

This clonotype was seen a few times. This chain uses TRBV7-9 with TRBJ2-7; 9 positions match TRBD1. In germline, CDR1 is SEHNR, CDR2 FQNEAQ (reference sequence). Trimming removed 6 bases from V and 2 bases from J; junction bases left unmatched: 5. The CDR3 has 14 amino acids. The CDR3 loop is CASSNTGGPYEQYF. The CDR3 region has the DNA TGTGCCAGCAGTAACACAGGGGGCCCCTACGAGCAGTACTTC. The entire variable domain, with the rest obtained from reference TRBV7-9 and TRBJ2-7, is as follows: DTGVSQNPRHKITKRGQNVTFRCDPISEHNRLYWYRQTLGQGPEFLTYFQNEAQLEKSRLLSDRFSAERPKGSFSTLEIQRTEQGDSAMYLCASSNTGGPYEQYFGPGTRLTVT.

The J gene is TRBJ1-2, the V gene TRBV11-2; D may be TRBD1 (5 bases). Per the germline V gene, CDR1 is SGHAT and CDR2 is FQNNGV. The CDR3 contains 12 residues. The CDR3 here is CADEGRGIGYTF. The CDR3 DNA follows: TGTGCAGACGAAGGGAGGGGAATAGGCTACACCTTC.

This clonotype has more than one count but fewer than ten. V and J are TRBV7-9 and TRBJ2-6; D remains ambiguous. Germline assignment: CDR1 SEHNR and CDR2 FQNEAQ (reference sequence). Trimming removed 4 bases at V and 2 bases at J, with 9 bases between. The CDR3 extends over 15 amino acids. Written as DNA, the CDR3 is TGTGCCAGCAGCTATTCCCGGGCTGGGGCCAACGTCCTGACTTTC. This codes for CASSYSRAGANVLTF.

V gene TRBV5-1 combines with J gene TRBJ1-1; 9 nucleotides line up with TRBD1. Germline assignment: CDR1 SGHRS and CDR2 YFSETQ. This CDR3 comprises 13 residues. V was clipped by 7 bases and J by 8 bases; unmatched bases: 9. The CDR3 DNA reads TGCGCCAGCGCACAGGGGGCGAGTCGGGAAGCTTTCTTT. It translates to CASAQGASREAFF. Filled out from reference TRBV5-1 and TRBJ1-1, the complete variable domain reads KAGVTQTPRYLIKTRGQQVTLSCSPISGHRSVSWYQQTPGQGLQFLFEYFSETQRNKGNFPGRFSGRQFSNSRSEMNVSTLELGDSALYLCASAQGASREAFFGQGTRLTVV.

This clonotype was detected a few times. Here the CDR3 DNA reads TGCAGTGCTTTCTCCGGGACTCTTTTGAATGAGCAGTTCTTC. This translates into CSAFSGTLLNEQFF. V and J are TRBV20-1 and TRBJ2-1, with a tentative D call TRBD2 (6 bases). CDR1 DFQATT and CDR2 SNEGSKA come from the germline V gene (reference sequence). The CDR3 is 14 amino acids. V lost 5 bases, J lost 7 bases, and 18 bases lay in between.

The chain links TRBV12-3 or TRBV12-4 to TRBJ2-1; TRBD2 matches at 11 bases. Trimming at V came to 7 bases and at J to 5 bases, leaving 7 bases not matched to a gene. CDR3 length: 15 amino acids. The CDR3 region has the DNA TGTGCCAGCACCGTCCCGGGACTAGCGGACAATGAGCAGTTCTTC. This translates into CASTVPGLADNEQFF.

The V and J genes are TRBV6-1 and TRBJ1-6; TRBD1 aligns across 7 bases. Germline V gene lookup returns CDR1 MNHNS and CDR2 SASEGT. This CDR3 comprises 14 residues. After removal of 7 bases from V and 10 bases from J, the junction contained 10 bases not matched to a gene. For the CDR3, the DNA is TGTGCCAGCACCGAAGTGGGACAGCGATCACCCCTCCACTTT. Translated: CASTEVGQRSPLHF.

In this sample, this clonotype turned up a few times. The V call is TRBV12-3 or TRBV12-4, the J call TRBJ1-2, with D perhaps matching TRBD1 (5 bases). The CDR3 is 13 amino acids. V lost 6 bases, J lost 4 bases, and 12 bases lay in between. CDR3 coding DNA: TGTGCCAGCAGGACGGGGGGTAGCTATGGCTACACCTTC. Its protein product is CASRTGGSYGYTF.

This clonotype was recorded a few times. The rearrangement links TRBV5-5 to TRBJ2-1; D might be TRBD1 (5 bases). Trimming shortened V by 1 base and J by 7 bases, and 9 bases separated the two germline ends. The CDR3 is 13 amino acids. Germline V lookup: CDR1 SGHKS, CDR2 YYEKEE (reference sequence). As DNA, the CDR3 is TGTGCCAGCAGCTTGAACAGGCTAAATGAGCAGTTCTTC. It encodes CASSLNRLNEQFF.

This clonotype occurred a few times. This sequence joins TRBV29-1 and TRBJ2-7, with D perhaps matching TRBD1 (6 bases). Trimming left V 3 bases short and J 3 bases short, with 12 bases between. CDR1 and CDR2 (germline): SQVTM, ANQGSEA. The CDR3 consists of 13 residues. CDR3 coding DNA: TGCAGCGTTGATTGGGGCAGGGGCTACGAGCAGTACTTC. Translating gives CSVDWGRGYEQYF.

The V call is TRBV10-3, the J call TRBJ2-7; D not certain. V dropped 3 bases and J dropped 3 bases, with 9 bases sitting between them. CDR3 length equals 13 residues. Germline lookup yields CDR1 ENHRY and CDR2 SYGVKD. The CDR3 protein is CAISDRSYYEQYF. Written as DNA, the CDR3 is TGTGCCATCAGTGACCGGTCCTACTACGAGCAGTACTTC.

This chain joins TRBV27 and TRBJ2-1; 13 nucleotides align to TRBD2. V was pared by 6 bases and J by 8 bases, with 13 bases of the junction left unmatched. This CDR3 is 17 amino acids long. The germline gives CDR1 MNHEY, CDR2 SMNVEV (reference sequence). The CDR3 nucleotides read TGTGCCAGCAGATTGAGTAGGGGACTAGCGGGAAGCGATGAGCAGTTCTTC. This translates into CASRLSRGLAGSDEQFF.

This clonotype has a handful of counts. The rearrangement uses TRBV27 and TRBJ2-7, with 13 nucleotides matching TRBD2. Trimming took 8 bases from V and 3 from J; bases not matched to a gene: 7. Germline V CDR1 and CDR2: MNHEY, SMNVEV (reference sequence). The CDR3 totals 15 residues. Here the CDR3 DNA reads TGTGCCAGCGGGACTAGCGGGATCCACCGCTACGAGCAGTACTTC. Protein sequence: CASGTSGIHRYEQYF.

CDR3 residues: CASSYSPNEQFF. CDR3 nucleotide sequence: TGTGCCAGCAGTTACAGCCCCAATGAGCAGTTCTTC. The chain has TRBV12-3 or TRBV12-4 and TRBJ2-1; D call uncertain. V lost 4 bases, J lost 6 bases, and 7 bases lay in between. The CDR3 contains 12 residues.

This chain links TRBV16 with TRBJ2-1, with 8 bases aligning to TRBD2. The ends lost 5 bases at V and 6 bases at J; junction bases unmatched: 6. This CDR3 has 14 amino acids. In germline, CDR1 is KGHSY, CDR2 FQNENV. CDR3 DNA sequence: TGTGCCAGCAGCGTCCTTAGCGGGGTCAATGAGCAGTTCTTC. As protein: CASSVLSGVNEQFF.

This clonotype has more than one count but fewer than ten. The chain is built from TRBV20-1 and TRBJ2-5; TRBD2 agrees at 7 bases. Unmatched junction bases numbered 6, after V lost 1 base and J lost 4 bases. The CDR3 totals 14 residues. Per germline, CDR1 DFQATT and CDR2 SNEGSKA (reference sequence). CDR3 nucleotide sequence: TGCAGTGCTAGAGTAGCGGGCGGGGGAGAGACCCAGTACTTC. It specifies CSARVAGGGETQYF.